Listed below are T cell receptor beta chains from one sample, sequenced in a study of blood T cell repertoires in COVID-19. The repertoire was sequenced with immunoSEQ multiplex PCR; TCRdb's copy has only in-frame clones and lacks some. The data show around 87,000 clones, with 89% seen just once and around 8.6% held by the top ten. Sequencing input: peripheral blood. These receptors were taken from a man over 45 with acute or convalescent COVID-19. CDR3s include the opening cysteine and the closing phenylalanine or tryptophan. Fields, in order: D gene, V gene, J gene, clone size, CDR3 DNA, CDR3 protein. D genes are given only for firm matches. Clone sizes are given selectively: once, few, many, or a class where the clone is expanded.

D: .; V: TRBV28; J: TRBJ1-5; size: .; DNA: TGTGCCAGCAGTTTAAGGGGCCGGGCAAATCAGCCCCAGCATTTT; CDR3: CASSLRGRANQPQHF
D: .; V: TRBV5-5; J: TRBJ2-3; size: .; DNA: TGTGCCAGCAGCTTAGGAGGTAATACGCAGTATTTT; CDR3: CASSLGGNTQYF
D: TRBD1; V: TRBV25-1; J: TRBJ1-6; size: once; DNA: TGTGCCAGCACTTTAACAGGGGGCTATTCACCCCTCCACTTT; CDR3: CASTLTGGYSPLHF
D: .; V: TRBV11-2; J: TRBJ2-3; size: .; DNA: TGTGCCAGCAGCTTCCTACCCGGCGGGACCACAGATACGCAGTATTTT; CDR3: CASSFLPGGTTDTQYF
D: TRBD1; V: TRBV5-1; J: TRBJ2-2; size: .; DNA: TGCGCCAGCAGCGGACAGGTCGGGGAGCTGTTTTTT; CDR3: CASSGQVGELFF
D: TRBD2; V: TRBV5-1; J: TRBJ2-2; size: .; DNA: TGCGCCAGCAGCTTGAAAGCGACGGGAGGCGGGGAGCTGTTTTTT; CDR3: CASSLKATGGGELFF
D: TRBD2; V: TRBV11-2; J: TRBJ2-7; size: .; DNA: TGTGCCAGCAGCTCCCGGTCGGGGGGTTTACCACGCTGGCAGTACTTC; CDR3: CASSSRSGGLPRWQYF
D: .; V: TRBV19; J: TRBJ1-5; size: .; DNA: TGTGCCAGTAGTATAAGGGGGTATCAGCCCCAGCATTTT; CDR3: CASSIRGYQPQHF
D: TRBD1; V: TRBV29-1; J: TRBJ2-1; size: .; DNA: TGCAGCGTAGAAACCGGGACAGGGAATGAGCAGTTCTTC; CDR3: CSVETGTGNEQFF
D: .; V: TRBV20-1; J: TRBJ2-7; size: .; DNA: TGCAGTGCTAGTAGGACAGCCTACGAGCAGTACTTC; CDR3: CSASRTAYEQYF
D: TRBD1; V: TRBV19; J: TRBJ1-1; size: .; DNA: TGTGCCAGTAGACAGAACAGGGGCACAGAGAACACTGAAGCTTTCTTT; CDR3: CASRQNRGTENTEAFF
D: .; V: TRBV5-8; J: TRBJ1-2; size: .; DNA: TGTGCCAGCAGCTTGTTCCAGGGAAGGAAGGGCTACACCTTC; CDR3: CASSLFQGRKGYTF
D: .; V: TRBV2; J: TRBJ1-2; size: .; DNA: TGTGCCAGCACGGAAGACACCCGGGGGTTAGGCTACACCTTC; CDR3: CASTEDTRGLGYTF
D: .; V: TRBV9; J: TRBJ1-3; size: .; DNA: TGTGCCAGCAAAGGAGACGGAAACACCATATATTTT; CDR3: CASKGDGNTIYF
D: .; V: TRBV5-4; J: TRBJ1-2; size: few; DNA: TGTGCCAGCAGCGTGAAGGGGGTGGCTGGCTACACCTTC; CDR3: CASSVKGVAGYTF
D: TRBD2; V: TRBV18; J: TRBJ2-3; size: .; DNA: TGTGCCAGCTCACCGGGCGGGGGATCCACAGATACGCAGTATTTT; CDR3: CASSPGGGSTDTQYF
D: .; V: TRBV28; J: TRBJ1-6; size: .; DNA: TGTGCCAGCAGTCGGGGGGGTTCACCCCTCCACTTT; CDR3: CASSRGGSPLHF
D: TRBD2; V: TRBV5-1; J: TRBJ2-1; size: once; DNA: TGCGCCAGCAGCTTGCCCCCTGGCGGGGGAGGCTCCTACAATGAGCAGTTCTTC; CDR3: CASSLPPGGGGSYNEQFF
D: TRBD1; V: TRBV15; J: TRBJ1-1; size: .; DNA: TGTGCCACCAGCAGGGACAGGGTCTTAGCTTTCTTT; CDR3: CATSRDRVLAFF
D: .; V: TRBV19; J: TRBJ2-2; size: once; DNA: TGTGCCAGTAGTATCGTTCAGGTGAACACCGGGGAGCTGTTTTTT; CDR3: CASSIVQVNTGELFF
D: .; V: TRBV20-1; J: TRBJ1-2; size: .; DNA: TGCAGTGCTAGTGGCGCAGGGCCTGGCTACACCTTC; CDR3: CSASGAGPGYTF
D: TRBD1; V: TRBV4-1; J: TRBJ2-5; size: .; DNA: TGCGCCAGCAGCCAAGACGGGACAGCTAGGGAGACCCAGTACTTC; CDR3: CASSQDGTARETQYF
D: TRBD1; V: TRBV11-1; J: TRBJ1-1; size: .; DNA: TGTGCCAGCAGTCGGACAGGGGGGGCTAACACTGAAGCTTTCTTT; CDR3: CASSRTGGANTEAFF
D: TRBD2; V: TRBV9; J: TRBJ2-1; size: .; DNA: TGTGCCAGCAGCGGCCGACTAGCGGGGTCCTACAATGAGCAGTTCTTC; CDR3: CASSGRLAGSYNEQFF
D: .; V: TRBV25-1; J: TRBJ1-1; size: .; DNA: TGTGCCAGCAGTGAACCGACGGGGATGGGTACTGAAGCTTTCTTT; CDR3: CASSEPTGMGTEAFF
D: TRBD1; V: TRBV2; J: TRBJ1-2; size: .; DNA: TGTGCCAGCAATCTAGGACAGGGTTTTGGCTACACCTTC; CDR3: CASNLGQGFGYTF
D: TRBD1; V: TRBV19; J: TRBJ1-6; size: .; DNA: TGTGCCAGTAGTAACCTTGGACAGGGTTGGAATTCACCCCTCCACTTT; CDR3: CASSNLGQGWNSPLHF
D: TRBD1; V: TRBV6-5; J: TRBJ1-5; size: .; DNA: TGTGCCAGCAGTATACTAGATCAGGGGGGCCAGCCCCAGCATTTT; CDR3: CASSILDQGGQPQHF
D: .; V: TRBV7-2; J: TRBJ2-4; size: .; DNA: TGTGCCAGCAGCTTGCAGTTCCTACGGAGGGGAAACATTCAGTACTTC; CDR3: CASSLQFLRRGNIQYF
D: .; V: TRBV3-1/TRBV3-2; J: TRBJ1-3; size: .; DNA: TGTGCCAGCAGCGCAGATTCCCGAAACACCATATATTTT; CDR3: CASSADSRNTIYF
D: TRBD1; V: TRBV30; J: TRBJ2-1; size: .; DNA: TGTGCCTCACGGGACAGGGGGTACAATGAGCAGTTCTTC; CDR3: CASRDRGYNEQFF
D: TRBD1; V: TRBV30; J: TRBJ1-2; size: .; DNA: TGTGCCTGGAGTCGTGGACAGGGGCGCATTCCTGGCTACACCTTC; CDR3: CAWSRGQGRIPGYTF
D: .; V: TRBV7-9; J: TRBJ2-3; size: .; DNA: TGTGCCAGCACCCATCTTCGGGGATCGACGGATACGCAGTATTTT; CDR3: CASTHLRGSTDTQYF
D: .; V: TRBV2; J: TRBJ1-2; size: .; DNA: TGTGCCAGCAGTGAATTTCGCCAGGCGATAAGCTATGGCTACACCTTC; CDR3: CASSEFRQAISYGYTF
D: .; V: TRBV12-3/TRBV12-4; J: TRBJ1-1; size: .; DNA: TGTGCCAGCAGGCTAATGAACACTGAAGCTTTCTTT; CDR3: CASRLMNTEAFF
D: .; V: TRBV2; J: TRBJ2-3; size: .; DNA: TGTGCCAGCAGTCCCCCTAGGAGGAATACGCAGTATTTT; CDR3: CASSPPRRNTQYF
D: TRBD1; V: TRBV19; J: TRBJ2-2; size: .; DNA: TGTGCCACTAGGGACAGGGTTTTAACCGGGGAGCTGTTTTTT; CDR3: CATRDRVLTGELFF
D: .; V: TRBV5-4; J: TRBJ1-2; size: few; DNA: TGTGCCAGCAGCTTGGCCCTATCGGGGTATGGCTACACCTTC; CDR3: CASSLALSGYGYTF
D: .; V: TRBV5-1; J: TRBJ2-2; size: .; DNA: TGCGCCAGCGGAGAACAGGGCCGGACCGGGGAGCTGTTTTTT; CDR3: CASGEQGRTGELFF
D: TRBD2; V: TRBV7-3; J: TRBJ2-1; size: once; DNA: TGTGCCAGCAGCACCCGACTAGCGGGGTACAATGAGCAGTTCTTC; CDR3: CASSTRLAGYNEQFF
D: TRBD1; V: TRBV6-5; J: TRBJ1-2; size: .; DNA: TGTGCCAGCAAACAACAGGGGGCAGGGGACTATGGCTACACCTTC; CDR3: CASKQQGAGDYGYTF
D: .; V: TRBV28; J: TRBJ1-2; size: .; DNA: TGTGCCAGCAGTTTCGAGGCGTATGGCTACACCTTC; CDR3: CASSFEAYGYTF
D: .; V: TRBV5-4; J: TRBJ1-3; size: .; DNA: TGTGCCAGCAGCTTGGGCGCGGGCGGCTCTGGAAACACCATATATTTT; CDR3: CASSLGAGGSGNTIYF
D: TRBD2; V: TRBV4-1; J: TRBJ2-5; size: once; DNA: TGCGCCAGCAGCCAAGATGGGGGGGAATTGGAGACCCAGTACTTC; CDR3: CASSQDGGELETQYF
D: TRBD1; V: TRBV19; J: TRBJ2-1; size: .; DNA: TGTGCCAGTAGTTTGGACAGGCTGCGGAATGAGCAGTTCTTC; CDR3: CASSLDRLRNEQFF
D: .; V: TRBV2; J: TRBJ2-3; size: .; DNA: TGTGCCAGCAGTGGACAGGGGAGGGGAGATACGCAGTATTTT; CDR3: CASSGQGRGDTQYF
D: TRBD1; V: TRBV2; J: TRBJ1-5; size: .; DNA: TGTGCCAGCAGTGAATGGGGACAGAGGAATCAGCCCCAGCATTTT; CDR3: CASSEWGQRNQPQHF
D: .; V: TRBV7-2; J: TRBJ2-3; size: .; DNA: TGTGCCAGCAGGCGGTCAGATACGCAGTATTTT; CDR3: CASRRSDTQYF
D: .; V: TRBV2; J: TRBJ2-7; size: .; DNA: TGTGCCAGCAGTGAAGCGGGGCGCACCACCTACGAGCAGTACTTC; CDR3: CASSEAGRTTYEQYF
D: .; V: TRBV7-2; J: TRBJ1-1; size: few; DNA: TGTGCCAGCATCTTGGGGGGGCGCGCGGACACTGAAGCTTTCTTT; CDR3: CASILGGRADTEAFF
D: .; V: TRBV19; J: TRBJ1-5; size: .; DNA: TGTGCCAGTAGTACAAGGGGGGGCGGTGGCAATCAGCCCCAGCATTTT; CDR3: CASSTRGGGGNQPQHF
D: .; V: TRBV9; J: TRBJ1-2; size: .; DNA: TGTGCCAGCAGCAGGGACGTCGGGAGCTCTGGCTACACCTTC; CDR3: CASSRDVGSSGYTF
D: .; V: TRBV9; J: TRBJ1-5; size: .; DNA: TGTGCCAGCAGCGTAGAACCAGGGATGAATCAGCCCCAGCATTTT; CDR3: CASSVEPGMNQPQHF
D: TRBD1; V: TRBV7-9; J: TRBJ2-1; size: .; DNA: TGTGCCAGCAGCTTAGAGTTGGGACAGGGATTCAATGAGCAGTTCTTC; CDR3: CASSLELGQGFNEQFF
D: TRBD1; V: TRBV30; J: TRBJ1-2; size: .; DNA: TGTGCCTGGGGAACAGGGGTGACTCGGGGCTACACCTTC; CDR3: CAWGTGVTRGYTF
D: TRBD1; V: TRBV30; J: TRBJ1-2; size: .; DNA: TGTGCCTGGAGTGTAAGGACAGGGGGCGGCTACACCTTC; CDR3: CAWSVRTGGGYTF
D: .; V: TRBV10-3; J: TRBJ1-5; size: .; DNA: TGTGCCATCAGTGAGTCGGGCAGGGTCGATCAGCCCCAGCATTTT; CDR3: CAISESGRVDQPQHF
D: .; V: TRBV11-1; J: TRBJ2-5; size: .; DNA: TGTGCCAGCAGCTTACAGGAGACCCAGTACTTC; CDR3: CASSLQETQYF